This T cell receptor beta chain is from a study of cytotoxic CD8 clonotypes in ibrutinib-treated CLL (dated by TCRdb to about 2021). Turning to the overall study: The cohort included roughly 15 treatment-naive and roughly ten relapsed/refractory patients; 17 to 18 were IGHV unmutated. Responses were partial in about 25 patients and complete in 2; after median around 68 months follow-up, 14 stayed in remission and 12 progressed. Response samples were obtained after a median of around 11 months of treatment, with a range of about 6 to 36 months. On average, each sample yielded around 270,000 productive templates and under 95,000 productive rearrangements. Of the 86 people in the trial, 25 to 30 had longitudinal samples available. Cryopreserved peripheral blood mononuclear cells were collected before treatment, at response, and at either disease progression or sustained remission. All remission and progressive disease samples were collected while patients were still receiving ibrutinib. The research as a whole found: At ibrutinib response clonality went up, during sustained remission it held steady, and at progression it dropped back toward baseline. Lymph node repertoires were not examined, and the timing of sampling was not matched between patients in sustained remission and those whose disease progressed. Public clonotypes were rare and either shrank or stayed stable during treatment, and the rise in clonality at ibrutinib response reflected expansion of private clonotypes. Baseline clonality exceeded that of age-matched healthy donors and correlated strongly with circulating CD8+ T-cell counts.

This clone was detected once. Its target antigen remains unknown. No clone much larger than this one lies a single base away; base qualities are absent. Read against the paper, the sample's time point label means: roughly 2 years on ibrutinib. For TCR beta library preparation, 1.5 to 2 micrograms of genomic DNA were isolated from cryopreserved PBMCs. High-throughput TCR beta sequencing was performed on longitudinal blood samples from CLL patients receiving ibrutinib monotherapy. The patients were enrolled in a single-center, open-label phase 2 trial of ibrutinib monotherapy. Each clonotype received, on average, about 10x coverage in deep resolution sequencing performed on a MiSeq, where the target depth lay between 1 in 1 million and 1 in 200,000 T cells. The immunoSEQ hsTCRB Kit was used to generate the TCR beta libraries. In the paper's pipeline: ImmunoSEQ Data Assistant and ImmunoSEQ Analyzer were used for data analysis, and V, D and J genes were assigned according to IMGT definitions. Clonality, with values ranging from 0 to 1, was calculated as one minus the normalized Shannon entropy of productive rearrangement frequencies. Public clonotype analysis was restricted to overrepresented clonotypes comprising at least 0.05% of each patient's repertoire. Repertoires from about a dozen age-matched healthy donors in immuneACCESS were used as clonality controls. Imported from immuneACCESS, the table was reduced by TCRdb to in-frame sequences with V and J called. These copies leave out some clones; in studies compared against another copy, an unresolved V gene accounts for under half, and the cause of the remainder is not known. V, J and clone size were drawn from that table, and D and trimming were deduced from the DNA. The sample table holds more than 200,000 clones, of which under 75% were seen once. The ten largest clones represent approximately 15% of the sample.

Sequences were derived from PBMCs, sampled after 24 months of ibrutinib treatment. The sequence came from a human donor with chronic lymphocytic leukemia.

The CDR3 loop reads CSARPDNEQFF. DNA sequence: TGCAGTGCTAGACCCGACAATGAGCAGTTCTTC. The chain couples TRBV20-1 to TRBJ2-1; no D gene can be assigned with confidence. V is cut by 2 bases and J by 5 bases, and the space between the germline ends is 4 bases. Based on the germline V gene (reference sequence), the CDR1 and CDR2 sequences are DFQATT and SNEGSKA. The CDR3 sequence holds 11 residues, the cysteine and phenylalanine included. Only the CDR3 region is kept as DNA, spanning 33 bases read in frame from base 1.